One sample yielded the 12 T cell receptor beta chains listed below, sequenced in a study of blood T cell repertoires in COVID-19. The protocol was immunoSEQ multiplex PCR, while the TCRdb copy is restricted to in-frame clones and leaves out a portion. The sample has some 350,000 clones; 80% to 90% are singletons. Sequencing was carried out using PBMCs or T cells enriched from blood (not recorded which). Receptors were obtained from a man aged 30-40 years who had recovered from COVID-19.

The chain employs TRBV3-1 (or the pseudogene TRBV3-2) and TRBJ1-1; D uncertain. This CDR3 region has 14 residues. Trimming took off 4 bases at V and 0 bases at J, with 9 bases between the two ends. Germline loops: CDR1 LGHDT, CDR2 YNNKEL (reference sequence). CDR3 protein: CASSLSSMNTEAFF. The DNA for the CDR3 is TGTGCCAGCAGCCTTAGTTCTATGAACACTGAAGCTTTCTTT.

The chain employs TRBV18 and TRBJ1-2; tentative D call: TRBD1 (5 bases). Per the germline V gene, CDR1 is KGHSH and CDR2 is LQKENI. The germline V and J ends were trimmed by 2 bases and 8 bases, with 9 bases remaining between them. The CDR3 contains 12 residues. The CDR3 nucleotides are TGTGCCAGCTCACCATCGGGGGAAGGCTACACCTTC. Translated: CASSPSGEGYTF.

The chain carries TRBV11-2 and TRBJ2-7; possibly TRBD1 for D (6 bases). Trimming stripped 5 bases from V and 2 bases from J, with 19 bases between. The germline V gene has CDR1 SGHAT and CDR2 FQNNGV. This CDR3 comprises 16 residues. Here the CDR3 DNA reads TGTGCCAGCAGCCTTAGGTCAGGGGACATACCCTACGAGCAGTACTTC. The encoded protein is CASSLRSGDIPYEQYF.

The chain combines TRBV2 with TRBJ2-3; 13 bases match TRBD2. Looked up from germline, CDR1 is SNHLY and CDR2 is FYNNEI. Trimming took 4 bases from V and 2 from J; bases not matched to a gene: 6. This CDR3 comprises 17 residues. CDR3 nucleotide sequence: TGTGCCAGCAGTGTCTGGACTAGCGGGGGCAACACAGATACGCAGTATTTT. As protein: CASSVWTSGGNTDTQYF.

The chain is built from TRBV5-1 and TRBJ1-3, with 8 nucleotides matching TRBD1. This CDR3 has 14 residues. CDR1 is SGHRS, CDR2 YFSETQ, per germline. V was pared by 5 bases and J by 2 bases, with 3 bases of the junction left unmatched. The DNA of the CDR3 is TGCGCCAGCAGGCAACAGGGGGCTGGAAACACCATATATTTT. Amino acids: CASRQQGAGNTIYF.

The gene calls are TRBV15 and TRBJ2-3; D call uncertain. The CDR3 is 16 residues long. Per germline, CDR1 LNHNV and CDR2 YYDKDF (reference sequence). The V and J ends lost 1 base and 6 bases respectively, with 17 bases between them. The CDR3 sequence is CATSRVPVDTWDTQYF. CDR3 DNA: TGTGCCACCAGCAGAGTACCTGTCGACACCTGGGATACGCAGTATTTT. The full variable domain, its missing parts supplied by reference TRBV15 and TRBJ2-3, is DAMVIQNPRYQVTQFGKPVTLSCSQTLNHNVMYWYQQKSSQAPKLLFHYYDKDFNNEADTPDNFQSRRPNTSFCFLDIRSPGLGDTAMYLCATSRVPVDTWDTQYFGPGTRLTVL.

J is TRBJ2-7 and V is TRBV5-6, with D perhaps matching TRBD1 (6 bases). Germline CDR1 SGHDT, CDR2 YYEEEE. Trimming shortened V by 0 bases and J by 4 bases, and 11 bases separated the two germline ends. CDR3 length: 14 amino acids. CDR3 residues: CASSLEGTQYEQYF. As DNA, the CDR3 is TGTGCCAGCAGCTTGGAAGGGACACAATACGAGCAGTACTTC.

The rearrangement uses TRBV5-1 and TRBJ1-2; TRBD1 matches 7 bases. CDR1 SGHRS and CDR2 YFSETQ come from the germline V gene. V dropped 4 bases and J dropped 7; count of bases not matched to a gene: 19. CDR3 length: 17 amino acids. CDR3: CASSGSTGSVFTSGYTF. The CDR3 DNA reads as TGCGCCAGCAGCGGCTCGACAGGGTCGGTTTTTACAAGTGGCTACACCTTC.

This clone was seen once. One end of the junction does not line up with germline, which may come from a read error. The rearrangement links TRBV2 to TRBJ1-4; D is undetermined. The CDR3 spans 11 residues. The germline V gene has CDR1 SNHLY and CDR2 FYNNEI. CDR3 region: CASSLGGLTIF. The CDR3 DNA sequence: TGTGCCAGCAGTCTGGGTGGACTCACGATTTTT.

The rearrangement links TRBV19 to TRBJ2-2, with 10 bases matching TRBD1. Germline V lookup: CDR1 LNHDA, CDR2 SQIVND (reference sequence). The CDR3 has 16 amino acids. Trimming cost V 3 bases and J 6 bases; bases outside gene matches: 7. The CDR3 here is CASSMGQGKLAGELFF. DNA for the CDR3: TGTGCCAGTAGTATGGGACAGGGGAAGTTGGCCGGGGAGCTGTTTTTT.

This sequence joins TRBV5-1 and TRBJ2-7; D remains unclear. The CDR3 contains 15 residues. CDR1 is SGHRS and CDR2 is YFSETQ in the germline V gene. Trimming cost V 3 bases and J 2 bases, with 15 bases left between them. The CDR3 DNA reads as TGCGCCAGCAGCTATGGTCTCCCCCGGGCCTACGAGCAGTACTTC. Its protein is CASSYGLPRAYEQYF.

V and J are TRBV7-9 and TRBJ2-7, with 10 bases lining up with TRBD2. This CDR3 comprises 16 residues. The trim removed 5 bases at V and 2 bases at J, leaving 9 bases unmatched. Germline loops: CDR1 SEHNR, CDR2 FQNEAQ (reference sequence). As DNA, the CDR3 is TGTGCCAGCAGCCCCAAGGGGCTAGCGGGGGCCTACGAGCAGTACTTC. Amino acids: CASSPKGLAGAYEQYF.